The 21 T cell receptor beta chains below were found in one sample sequenced in a study of blood T cell dynamics during melanoma immunotherapy. The time point denotes: pre-treatment baseline. Using immunoSEQ multiplex PCR, the repertoire was profiled, and TCRdb retains in-frame clones only, with some absent. The table has roughly 15,000 clones, about 84% seen once. This material consisted of blood, taken from a patient treated with checkpoint blockade. The origin of the receptors is a human donor with melanoma.

The rearrangement links TRBV6-6 to TRBJ1-2, with D tentatively TRBD1 (5 bases). CDR3 length: 13 residues. The V gene's germline CDR1 is MNHNY and CDR2 SVGAGI (reference sequence). Trimming removed 4 bases from V and 6 bases from J, with 12 bases in between. CDR3 protein: CASSFLTADGYTF. CDR3 bases: TGTGCCAGCAGTTTTTTGACAGCCGATGGCTACACCTTC.

The V call is TRBV15, the J call TRBJ2-5; either TRBD1 or TRBD2 may supply D (5 bases each). This CDR3 spans 14 amino acids. V lost 1 base and J lost 1, with 7 bases in between. Germline values: CDR1 LNHNV, CDR2 YYDKDF (reference sequence). Here the CDR3 DNA reads TGTGCCACCAGCAGAGGGGGGTCCCAAGAGACCCAGTACTTC. It is translated as CATSRGGSQETQYF.

The V gene is TRBV27, the J gene TRBJ2-3, with TRBD1 identical over 8 bases. Germline CDR1 reads MNHEY; CDR2 reads SMNVEV (reference sequence). The CDR3 length is 17 residues. V dropped 5 bases and J dropped 2; count of bases not matched to a gene: 12. CDR3 region: CASSRRGPPDATDTQYF. The DNA for the CDR3 is TGTGCCAGCAGTCGCAGGGGGCCACCGGACGCCACAGATACGCAGTATTTT.

The V and J genes are TRBV20-1 and TRBJ2-3, with D possibly being TRBD1 (5 bases). The CDR3 spans 11 residues. Germline CDR1 is DFQATT and CDR2 is SNEGSKA (reference sequence). Trimming pared 3 bases from V and 8 bases from J, leaving 9 bases between. For the CDR3, the DNA is TGCAGTGCTAGTACAGGAGCTACGCAGTATTTT. Translating it yields CSASTGATQYF.

The V call is TRBV19, the J call TRBJ2-5, with D perhaps matching TRBD2 (5 bases). CDR3 length: 13 residues. CDR1 LNHDA and CDR2 SQIVND come from the germline V gene (reference sequence). Trimming shortened V by 5 bases and J by 5 bases, and 12 bases separated the two germline ends. CDR3 region: CASSPGRGETQYF. The CDR3 nucleotides are TGTGCCAGTAGTCCCGGTAGAGGGGAGACCCAGTACTTC.

J is TRBJ1-6 and V is TRBV28; tentatively, D is TRBD1 (6 bases). The germline V gene has CDR1 MDHEN and CDR2 SYDVKM. Trimming pared 5 bases from V and 6 bases from J, leaving 14 bases between. CDR3 length: 15 residues. Here the CDR3 DNA reads TGTGCCAGCAGTCCCGGTACAGGGAGTAATTCACCCCTCCACTTT. It is translated as CASSPGTGSNSPLHF.

CDR3 sequence: CASSLSLLGTQYF. The CDR3 DNA sequence: TGTGCCAGCAGCTTAAGCCTATTAGGGACCCAGTACTTC. The chain is built from TRBV11-2 and TRBJ2-5; D is undetermined. CDR3 size: 13 residues. Germline V gene data show CDR1 as SGHAT and CDR2 as FQNNGV. The V and J ends lost 2 bases and 7 bases respectively, with 11 bases between them.

V is TRBV4-1 and J is TRBJ2-1, with 7 bases lining up with TRBD2. Germline values: CDR1 MGHRA, CDR2 YSYEKL. Unmatched junction bases numbered 8, after V lost 2 bases and J lost 4 bases. This CDR3 is 16 amino acids long. The CDR3 sequence is CASSQIMSSGYNEQFF. The CDR3, as DNA: TGCGCCAGCAGCCAAATTATGTCTAGCGGATACAATGAGCAGTTCTTC.

V and J are TRBV7-2 and TRBJ2-5; possibly TRBD1 for D (5 bases). CDR3 length equals 16 residues. CDR1 SGHTA and CDR2 FQGNSA come from the germline V gene. Trimming took 5 bases from V and 1 from J, leaving 17 bases between them. The CDR3 nucleotides are TGTGCCAGCAGCCCTCGACAGCCGTTTGTCCAAGAGACCCAGTACTTC. Its translation is CASSPRQPFVQETQYF.

This clone was counted a few times. CDR3 DNA: TGCGCCAGCAGCCAAGACCGGGACAGAGAGTCACCCCTCCACTTT. Translating gives CASSQDRDRESPLHF. V and J are TRBV4-1 and TRBJ1-6; the match to TRBD1 covers 7 bases. The CDR3 runs 15 residues. Germline CDR1 MGHRA, CDR2 YSYEKL. The V segment lost 0 bases and the J segment 10 bases; nucleotides outside the gene matches: 6.

This clone is a singleton in its sample. The V and J genes are TRBV7-8 and TRBJ1-1; no clear D. The germline V and J ends were trimmed by 1 base and 1 base, with 4 bases remaining between them. From germline, CDR1 is SGHVS and CDR2 FQNEAQ. This CDR3 has 13 residues. The CDR3 DNA is TGTGCCAGCAGCTTAGACACGAACACTGAAGCTTTCTTT. It translates to CASSLDTNTEAFF.

CDR3 sequence reads: CASSLAPLASTNEQFF. DNA of the CDR3: TGTGCCAGCAGCTTAGCGCCCCTAGCGTCAACCAATGAGCAGTTCTTC. This chain uses TRBV11-2 with TRBJ2-1; TRBD2 might be the D (6 bases). Trimming left V 1 base short and J 6 bases short, with 16 bases between. The CDR3 runs 16 residues. Germline assignment: CDR1 SGHAT and CDR2 FQNNGV. Complete variable domain (other parts from reference TRBV11-2 and TRBJ2-1): EAGVAQSPRYKIIEKRQSVAFWCNPISGHATLYWYQQILGQGPKLLIQFQNNGVVDDSQLPKDRFSAERLKGVDSTLKIQPAKLEDSAVYLCASSLAPLASTNEQFFGPGTRLTVL.

The V and J genes are TRBV5-6 and TRBJ2-6; 9 nucleotides align to TRBD1. Looked up from germline, CDR1 is SGHDT and CDR2 is YYEEEE. This CDR3 contains 15 residues. V shed 4 bases and J 8 bases; nucleotides not matched to a gene: 7. The CDR3 is CASSVDRGLTNVLTF. In DNA form, the CDR3 reads TGTGCCAGCAGCGTGGACAGGGGACTTACCAACGTCCTGACTTTC.

This sequence joins TRBV11-1 and TRBJ2-7, with 8 bases aligning to TRBD1. Germline-derived CDR1 and CDR2 are SGHAT and FQDESV (reference sequence). The CDR3 has 15 amino acids. J lost 1 base, V lost 2 bases, and 4 bases had no gene match. CDR3 sequence reads: CASSLWTGRSYEQYF. The DNA of the CDR3 is TGTGCCAGCAGCTTATGGACAGGGCGATCCTACGAGCAGTACTTC.

The rearrangement links TRBV4-1 to TRBJ1-5; D is undetermined. The CDR3 sequence is 18 residues long. The V and J ends lost 4 bases and 0 bases respectively, with 19 bases between them. In germline, CDR1 is MGHRA, CDR2 YSYEKL. CDR3 in amino acids: CASSPFDGTKYSNQPQHF. The CDR3 coding sequence is TGCGCCAGCAGCCCCTTCGACGGAACGAAATATAGCAATCAGCCCCAGCATTTT.

This chain uses TRBV4-1 with TRBJ2-2, with 10 nucleotides matching TRBD2. The CDR3 has 15 amino acids. Trimming cost V 4 bases and J 8 bases; bases outside gene matches: 7. Germline lookup yields CDR1 MGHRA and CDR2 YSYEKL. The CDR3 reads CASSPWASGGGELFF. CDR3 DNA: TGCGCCAGCAGCCCTTGGGCTAGCGGGGGTGGGGAGCTGTTTTTT.

This clone has a handful of counts. J is TRBJ2-5 and V is TRBV5-6, with D perhaps TRBD2 (6 bases). Trimming took 1 base from V and 5 from J, leaving 12 bases between them. Germline V gives CDR1 SGHDT, CDR2 YYEEEE. CDR3 length equals 14 residues. In nucleotides, the CDR3 is TGTGCCAGCAGCTTGCGGGGACTTCGGGAGACCCAGTACTTC. Protein sequence: CASSLRGLRETQYF.

The chain uses TRBV28 and TRBJ2-7; TRBD1 matches 8 bases. This CDR3 comprises 14 residues. The V and J ends lost 6 bases and 3 bases, in that order; junction bases with no gene match: 7. Germline assignment: CDR1 MDHEN and CDR2 SYDVKM. CDR3 in amino acids: CASSLGTGNYEQYF. DNA for the CDR3: TGTGCCAGCAGCCTAGGGACAGGCAACTACGAGCAGTACTTC.

The rearrangement uses TRBV9 and TRBJ2-7; no clear D gene. With 0 bases removed from V and 2 bases from J, the gap between germline ends came to 9 bases. The CDR3 is made up of 14 amino acids. The germline V gene encodes CDR1 SGDLS and CDR2 YYNGEE. The CDR3 DNA reads as TGTGCCAGCAGCGTAGGGTCGGAGACCTACGAGCAGTACTTC. It encodes CASSVGSETYEQYF. The entire variable domain, with the rest obtained from reference TRBV9 and TRBJ2-7, is as follows: DSGVTQTPKHLITATGQRVTLRCSPRSGDLSVYWYQQSLDQGLQFLIQYYNGEERAKGNILERFSAQQFPDLHSELNLSSLELGDSALYFCASSVGSETYEQYFGPGTRLTVT.

V usage is TRBV5-1 and J usage is TRBJ2-1; D is unclear. V lost 0 bases, J lost 5 bases, and 6 bases lay in between. CDR3 size: 13 residues. Germline lookup yields CDR1 SGHRS and CDR2 YFSETQ. CDR3 protein: CASSLGVDNEQFF. CDR3 sequence (DNA): TGCGCCAGCAGCTTGGGGGTCGACAATGAGCAGTTCTTC.

The chain is built from TRBV30 and TRBJ1-5, with a weak D call TRBD1 (5 bases). The V and J ends lost 1 base and 3 bases respectively, with 13 bases between them. The CDR3 spans 15 residues. Germline V lookup: CDR1 GTSNPN, CDR2 SVGIG (reference sequence). The CDR3 DNA reads as TGTGCCTGGAGTGCATTAGGACACCTCAATCAGCCCCAGCATTTT. This codes for CAWSALGHLNQPQHF.